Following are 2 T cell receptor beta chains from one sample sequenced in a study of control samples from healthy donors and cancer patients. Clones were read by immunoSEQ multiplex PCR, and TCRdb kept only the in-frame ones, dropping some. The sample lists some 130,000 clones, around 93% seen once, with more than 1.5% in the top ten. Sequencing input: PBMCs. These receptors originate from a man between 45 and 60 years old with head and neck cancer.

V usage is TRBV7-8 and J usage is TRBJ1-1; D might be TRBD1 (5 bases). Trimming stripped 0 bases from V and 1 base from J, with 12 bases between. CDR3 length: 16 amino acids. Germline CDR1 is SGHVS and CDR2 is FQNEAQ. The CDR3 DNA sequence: TGTGCCAGCAGCTTAGCGCTGTTTAGGGGGAACACTGAAGCTTTCTTT. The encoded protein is CASSLALFRGNTEAFF.

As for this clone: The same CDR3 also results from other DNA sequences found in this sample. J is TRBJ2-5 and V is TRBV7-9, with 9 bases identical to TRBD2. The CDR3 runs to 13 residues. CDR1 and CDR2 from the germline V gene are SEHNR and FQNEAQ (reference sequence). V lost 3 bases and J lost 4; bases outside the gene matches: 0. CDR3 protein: CASSLGLAETQYF. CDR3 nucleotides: TGTGCCAGCAGCTTGGGACTAGCAGAGACCCAGTACTTC.